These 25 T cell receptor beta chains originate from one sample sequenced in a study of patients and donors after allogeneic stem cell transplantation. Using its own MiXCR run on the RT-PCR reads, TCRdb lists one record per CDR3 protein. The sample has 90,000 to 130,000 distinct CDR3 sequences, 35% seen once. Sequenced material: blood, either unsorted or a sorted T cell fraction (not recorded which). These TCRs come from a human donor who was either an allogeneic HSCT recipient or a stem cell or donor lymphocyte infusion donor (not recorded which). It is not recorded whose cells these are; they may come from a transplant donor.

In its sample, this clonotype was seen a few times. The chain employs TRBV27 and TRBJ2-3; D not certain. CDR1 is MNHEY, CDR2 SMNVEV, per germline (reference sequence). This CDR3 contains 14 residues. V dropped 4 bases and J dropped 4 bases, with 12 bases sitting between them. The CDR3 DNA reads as TGTGCCAGCAGTTACGGAATCGGGCCAGATACGCAGTATTTT. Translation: CASSYGIGPDTQYF.

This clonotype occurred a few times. The CDR3 sequence is CASSLRRTSYNEQFF. The CDR3 bases are TGTGCCAGCAGCCTTCGGCGGACCTCCTACAATGAGCAGTTCTTC. The chain employs TRBV3-1 and TRBJ2-1; D gene ambiguous. The V end was cut by 4 bases, the J end by 0 bases, with 10 bases between. CDR1 is LGHDT, CDR2 YNNKEL, per germline (reference sequence). The CDR3 extends over 15 amino acids.

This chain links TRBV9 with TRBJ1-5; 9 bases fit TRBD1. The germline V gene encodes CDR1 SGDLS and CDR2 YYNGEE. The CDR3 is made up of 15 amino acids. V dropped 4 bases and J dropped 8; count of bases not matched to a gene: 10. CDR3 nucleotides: TGTGCCAGCAGCCCGTACGGGACAGGGTTGGAGCCCCAGCATTTT. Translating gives CASSPYGTGLEPQHF.

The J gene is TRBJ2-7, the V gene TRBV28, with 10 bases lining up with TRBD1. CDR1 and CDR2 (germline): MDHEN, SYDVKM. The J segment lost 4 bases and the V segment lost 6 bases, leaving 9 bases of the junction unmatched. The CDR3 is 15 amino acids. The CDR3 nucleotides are TGTGCCAGCAGAGAGACGGGACAGGGGCGATACGAGCAGTACTTC. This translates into CASRETGQGRYEQYF.

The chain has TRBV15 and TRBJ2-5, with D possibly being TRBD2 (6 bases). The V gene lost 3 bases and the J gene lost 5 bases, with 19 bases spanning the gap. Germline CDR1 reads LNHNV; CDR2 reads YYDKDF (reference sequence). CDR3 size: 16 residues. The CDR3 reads CATSRVGGIVRETQYF. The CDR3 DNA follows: TGTGCCACCAGCAGGGTTGGGGGGATAGTCCGGGAGACCCAGTACTTC.

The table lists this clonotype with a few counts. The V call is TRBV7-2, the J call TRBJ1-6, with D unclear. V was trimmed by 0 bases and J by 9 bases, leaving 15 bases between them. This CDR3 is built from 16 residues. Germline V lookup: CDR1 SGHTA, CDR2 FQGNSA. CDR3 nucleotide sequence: TGTGCCAGCAGCTTAGCGATCCTGGAGGGCGGTTCACCCCTCCACTTT. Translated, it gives CASSLAILEGGSPLHF.

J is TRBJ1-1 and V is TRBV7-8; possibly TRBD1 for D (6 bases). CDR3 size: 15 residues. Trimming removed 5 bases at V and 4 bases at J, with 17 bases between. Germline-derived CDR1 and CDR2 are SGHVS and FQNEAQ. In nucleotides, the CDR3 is TGTGCCAGCAGCCAGCAGCGGTCAGGGGCCACTGAAGCTTTCTTT. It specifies CASSQQRSGATEAFF.

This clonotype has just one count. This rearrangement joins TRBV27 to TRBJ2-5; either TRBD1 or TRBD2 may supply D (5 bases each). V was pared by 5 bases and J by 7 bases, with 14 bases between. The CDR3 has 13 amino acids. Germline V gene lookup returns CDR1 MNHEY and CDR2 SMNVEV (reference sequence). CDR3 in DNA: TGTGCCAGCAGTACTAGGGGCTTCGGGACCCAGTACTTC. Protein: CASSTRGFGTQYF.

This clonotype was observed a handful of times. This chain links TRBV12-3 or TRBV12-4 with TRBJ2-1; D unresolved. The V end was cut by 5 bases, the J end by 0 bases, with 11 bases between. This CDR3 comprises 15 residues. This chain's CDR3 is CASSRTVRSYNEQFF. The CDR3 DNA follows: TGTGCCAGCAGTAGAACAGTCCGCTCCTACAATGAGCAGTTCTTC.

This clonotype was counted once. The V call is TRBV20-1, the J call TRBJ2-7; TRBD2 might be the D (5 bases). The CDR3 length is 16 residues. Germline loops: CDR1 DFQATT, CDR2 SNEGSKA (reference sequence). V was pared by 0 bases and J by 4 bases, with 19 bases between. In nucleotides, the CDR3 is TGCAGTGCTAGAGATCTTAAGGGTGGGAGATATTACGAGCAGTACTTC. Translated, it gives CSARDLKGGRYYEQYF.

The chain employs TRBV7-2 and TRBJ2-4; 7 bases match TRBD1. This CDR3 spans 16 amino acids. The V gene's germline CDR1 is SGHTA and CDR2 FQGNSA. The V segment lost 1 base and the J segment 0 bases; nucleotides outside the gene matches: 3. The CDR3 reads CASSLEGARAKNIQYF. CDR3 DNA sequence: TGTGCCAGCAGCTTAGAGGGGGCGAGAGCCAAAAACATTCAGTACTTC.

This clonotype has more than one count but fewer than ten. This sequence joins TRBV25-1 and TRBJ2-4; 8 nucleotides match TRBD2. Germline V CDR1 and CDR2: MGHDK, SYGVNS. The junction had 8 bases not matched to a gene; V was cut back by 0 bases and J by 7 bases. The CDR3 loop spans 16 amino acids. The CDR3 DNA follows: TGTGCCAGCAGTGAATATGGTCCGACTAGCGACAACATTCAGTACTTC. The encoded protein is CASSEYGPTSDNIQYF.

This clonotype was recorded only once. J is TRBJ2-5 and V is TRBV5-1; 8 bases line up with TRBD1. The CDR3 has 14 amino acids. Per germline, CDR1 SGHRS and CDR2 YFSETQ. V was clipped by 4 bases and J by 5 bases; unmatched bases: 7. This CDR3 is CASSPGQARETQYF. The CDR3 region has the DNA TGCGCCAGCAGCCCGGGACAGGCTCGGGAGACCCAGTACTTC.

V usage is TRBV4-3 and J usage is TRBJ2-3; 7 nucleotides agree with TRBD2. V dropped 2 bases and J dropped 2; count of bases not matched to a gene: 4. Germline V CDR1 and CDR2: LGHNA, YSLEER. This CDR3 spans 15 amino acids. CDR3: CASSQQAGYTDTQYF. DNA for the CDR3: TGCGCCAGCAGCCAACAAGCGGGGTACACAGATACGCAGTATTTT.

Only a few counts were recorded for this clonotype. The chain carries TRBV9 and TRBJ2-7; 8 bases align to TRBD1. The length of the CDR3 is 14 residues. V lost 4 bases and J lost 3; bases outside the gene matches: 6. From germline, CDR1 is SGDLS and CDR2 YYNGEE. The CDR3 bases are TGTGCCAGCAGCCCGACGACAGGGGTCTACGAGCAGTACTTC. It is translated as CASSPTTGVYEQYF. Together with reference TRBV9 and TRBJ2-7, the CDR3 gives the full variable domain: DSGVTQTPKHLITATGQRVTLRCSPRSGDLSVYWYQQSLDQGLQFLIQYYNGEERAKGNILERFSAQQFPDLHSELNLSSLELGDSALYFCASSPTTGVYEQYFGPGTRLTVT.

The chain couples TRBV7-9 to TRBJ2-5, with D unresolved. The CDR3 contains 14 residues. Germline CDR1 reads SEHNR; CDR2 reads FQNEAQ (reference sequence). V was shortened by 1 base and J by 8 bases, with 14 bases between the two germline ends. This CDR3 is CASSLENVGQTQYF. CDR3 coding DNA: TGTGCCAGCAGCTTAGAGAACGTCGGGCAAACCCAGTACTTC.

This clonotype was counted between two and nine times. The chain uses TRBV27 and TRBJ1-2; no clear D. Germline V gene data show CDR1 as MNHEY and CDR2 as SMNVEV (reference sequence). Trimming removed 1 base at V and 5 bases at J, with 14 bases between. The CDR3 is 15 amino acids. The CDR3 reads CASSLYRTSQYGYTF. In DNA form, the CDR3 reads TGTGCCAGCAGTTTATATCGGACCTCGCAGTATGGCTACACCTTC.

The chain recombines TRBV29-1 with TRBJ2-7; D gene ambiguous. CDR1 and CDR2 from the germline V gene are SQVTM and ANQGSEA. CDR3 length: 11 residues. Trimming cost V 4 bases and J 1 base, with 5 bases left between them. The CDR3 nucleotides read TGCAGCGTTGGGTATTCCTACGAGCAGTACTTC. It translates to CSVGYSYEQYF.

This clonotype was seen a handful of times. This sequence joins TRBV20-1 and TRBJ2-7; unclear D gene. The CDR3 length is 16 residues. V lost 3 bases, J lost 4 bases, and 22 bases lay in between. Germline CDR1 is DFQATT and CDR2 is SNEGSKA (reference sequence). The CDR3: CSASPGHTSPTYEQYF. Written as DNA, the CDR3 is TGCAGTGCTAGCCCAGGTCATACATCCCCCACTTACGAGCAGTACTTC.

In DNA, the CDR3 is TGCGCCAGCAGTGGGGCGGGAGGGCCTGGTGATACGCAGTATTTT. Protein sequence: CASSGAGGPGDTQYF. This sequence joins TRBV5-1 and TRBJ2-3, with 9 bases aligning to TRBD2. Trimming removed 5 bases from V and 6 bases from J; junction bases left unmatched: 10. Germline lookup yields CDR1 SGHRS and CDR2 YFSETQ. The CDR3 length is 15 residues.

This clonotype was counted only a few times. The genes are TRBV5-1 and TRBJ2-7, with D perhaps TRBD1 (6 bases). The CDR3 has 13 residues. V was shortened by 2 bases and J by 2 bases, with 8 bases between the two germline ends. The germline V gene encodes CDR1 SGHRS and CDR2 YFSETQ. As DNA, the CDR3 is TGCGCCAGCAGCTTCCGGGACACCTACGAGCAGTACTTC. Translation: CASSFRDTYEQYF.

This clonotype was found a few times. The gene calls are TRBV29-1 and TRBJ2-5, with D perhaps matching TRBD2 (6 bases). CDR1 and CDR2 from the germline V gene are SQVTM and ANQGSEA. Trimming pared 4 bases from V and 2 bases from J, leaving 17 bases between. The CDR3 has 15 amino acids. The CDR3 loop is CSVVGRLVSQETQYF. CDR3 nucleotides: TGCAGCGTTGTGGGGAGACTAGTTTCACAAGAGACCCAGTACTTC.

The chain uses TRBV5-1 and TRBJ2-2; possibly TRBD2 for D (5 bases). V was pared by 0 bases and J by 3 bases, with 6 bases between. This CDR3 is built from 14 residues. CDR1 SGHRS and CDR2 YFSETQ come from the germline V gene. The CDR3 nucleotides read TGCGCCAGCAGCTTGGCCGGGGACACCGGGGAGCTGTTTTTT. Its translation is CASSLAGDTGELFF.

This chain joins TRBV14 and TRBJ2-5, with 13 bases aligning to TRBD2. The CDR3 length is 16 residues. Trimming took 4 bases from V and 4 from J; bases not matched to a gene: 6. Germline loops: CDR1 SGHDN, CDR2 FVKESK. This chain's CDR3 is CASSPGLAGAVETQYF. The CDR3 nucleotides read TGTGCCAGCAGCCCAGGACTAGCGGGAGCGGTAGAGACCCAGTACTTC.

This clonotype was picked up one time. The CDR3 region has the DNA TGCGCCAGCAGCCCCGTTTGGGGAGGGGCTAGCGAATCGGGAGATACGCAGTATTTT. As protein: CASSPVWGGASESGDTQYF. The gene calls are TRBV4-3 and TRBJ2-3, with 7 bases matching TRBD2. V shed 4 bases and J 5 bases; nucleotides not matched to a gene: 21. The CDR3 consists of 19 residues. Per germline, CDR1 LGHNA and CDR2 YSLEER.